This T cell receptor beta chain was retrieved from a study of PD-L1 blockade in urothelial cancer. The assay was immunoSEQ multiplex PCR, and TCRdb's table has in-frame clones only and misses some. The table has fewer than 100,000 clones, approximately 80% seen once. In its sample, this clone was seen once. V gave up 8 bases and J gave up 8 bases; unmatched junction bases: 15. This CDR3 spans 15 amino acids. From germline, CDR1 is WSHSY and CDR2 SAAADI. Time point denoted: pretreatment peripheral blood. This TCR was sampled from a man aged 35 to 55 with urothelial cancer. The V gene is TRBV10-2, the J gene TRBJ2-1; 7 nucleotides match TRBD2. The source material was PBMCs, sampled around atezolizumab (anti-PD-L1) treatment. DNA of the CDR3: TGCGCCAGCGAGTATCGTGGGAGGGCGGGCTATGAGCAGTTCTTC. Its protein product is CASEYRGRAGYEQFF.